This TCR beta chain was sequenced in a study of cytomegalovirus exposure and HLA in healthy donors. On the study more broadly: In an early release, HLA-typed donors contributed some 88 million unique TCR sequences.

Use of 60 Vbeta and 13 Jbeta primers characterized the PCR. Clones were sequenced by immunoSEQ multiplex PCR, and TCRdb holds only the in-frame ones, with some missing. The sample records 120,000 or so clones, about three quarters being singletons. The material sequenced was PBMCs. This receptor was taken from a young man in good health and CMV-seronegative.

This CDR3 reads CASSEVPPGSGNTIYF. The CDR3 DNA reads TGTGCCAGCAGTGAAGTTCCTCCGGGCTCTGGAAACACCATATATTTT. J is TRBJ1-3 and V is TRBV2, with D hard to call. Trimming pared 1 base from V and 0 bases from J, leaving 10 bases between. Germline-derived CDR1 and CDR2 are SNHLY and FYNNEI. The CDR3 has 16 amino acids.